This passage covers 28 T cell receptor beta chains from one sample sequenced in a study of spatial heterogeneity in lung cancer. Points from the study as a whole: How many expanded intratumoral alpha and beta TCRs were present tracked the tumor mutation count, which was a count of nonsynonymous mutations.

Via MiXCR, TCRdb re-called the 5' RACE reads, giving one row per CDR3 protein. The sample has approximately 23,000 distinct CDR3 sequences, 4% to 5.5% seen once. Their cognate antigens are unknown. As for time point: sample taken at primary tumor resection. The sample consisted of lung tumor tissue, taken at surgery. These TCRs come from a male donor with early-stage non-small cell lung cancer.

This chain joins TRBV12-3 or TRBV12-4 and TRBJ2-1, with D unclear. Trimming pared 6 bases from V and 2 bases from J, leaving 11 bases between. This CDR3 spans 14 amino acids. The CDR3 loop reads CASSTPPPYNEQFF. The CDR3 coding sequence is TGTGCCAGCAGCACCCCGCCGCCCTACAATGAGCAGTTCTTC.

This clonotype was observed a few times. Here the CDR3 reads CASALSPNINEQFF. For the CDR3, the DNA is TGTGCCAGCGCCTTATCACCCAATATCAATGAGCAGTTCTTC. The rearrangement links TRBV6-1 to TRBJ2-1; D remains unclear. Germline assignment: CDR1 MNHNS and CDR2 SASEGT. The CDR3 is 14 amino acids. V lost 8 bases and J lost 6, with 17 bases in between.

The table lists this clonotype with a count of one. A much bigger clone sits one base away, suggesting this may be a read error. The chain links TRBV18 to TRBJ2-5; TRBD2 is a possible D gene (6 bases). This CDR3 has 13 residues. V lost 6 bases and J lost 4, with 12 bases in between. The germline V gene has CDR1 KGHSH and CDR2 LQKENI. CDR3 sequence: CASSPGRGETQYF. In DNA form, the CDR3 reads TGTGCCAGCTCCCCGGGGCGGGGAGAGACCCAGTACTTC. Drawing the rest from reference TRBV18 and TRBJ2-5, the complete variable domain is NAGVMQNPRHLVRRRGQEARLRCSPMKGHSHVYWYRQLPEEGLKFMVYLQKENIIDESGMPKERFSAEFPKEGPSILRIQQVVRGDSAAYFCASSPGRGETQYFGPGTRLLVL.

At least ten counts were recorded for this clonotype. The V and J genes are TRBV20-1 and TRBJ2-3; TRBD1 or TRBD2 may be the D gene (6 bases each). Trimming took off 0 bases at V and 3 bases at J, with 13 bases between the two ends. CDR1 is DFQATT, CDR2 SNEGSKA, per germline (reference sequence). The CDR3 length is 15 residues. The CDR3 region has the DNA TGCAGTGCTAGAGATCGAGGGGGGTGGACAGATACGCAGTATTTT. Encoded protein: CSARDRGGWTDTQYF.

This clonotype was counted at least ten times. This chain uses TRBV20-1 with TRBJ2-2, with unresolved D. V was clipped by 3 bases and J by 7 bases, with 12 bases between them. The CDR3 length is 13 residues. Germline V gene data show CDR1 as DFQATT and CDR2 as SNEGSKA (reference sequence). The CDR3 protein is CSASPLQVGELFF. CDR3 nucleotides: TGCAGTGCTAGCCCCCTTCAGGTCGGGGAGCTGTTTTTT.

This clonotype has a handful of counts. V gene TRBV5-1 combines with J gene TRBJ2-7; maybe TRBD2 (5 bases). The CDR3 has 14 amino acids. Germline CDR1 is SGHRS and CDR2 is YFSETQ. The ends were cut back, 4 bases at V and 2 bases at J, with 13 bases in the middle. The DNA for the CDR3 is TGCGCCAGCAGCCCCGGGTCCGGGACCTACGAGCAGTACTTC. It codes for CASSPGSGTYEQYF.

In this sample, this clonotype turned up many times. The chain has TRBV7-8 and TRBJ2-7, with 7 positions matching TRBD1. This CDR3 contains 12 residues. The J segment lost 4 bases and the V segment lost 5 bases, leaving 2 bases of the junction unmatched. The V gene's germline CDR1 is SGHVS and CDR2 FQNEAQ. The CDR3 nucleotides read TGTGCCAGCAGCGAGGACAGGTACGAGCAGTACTTC. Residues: CASSEDRYEQYF. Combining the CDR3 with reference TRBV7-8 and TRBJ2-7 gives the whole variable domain GAGVSQSPRYKVAKRGQDVALRCDPISGHVSLFWYQQALGQGPEFLTYFQNEAQLDKSGLPSDRFFAERPEGSVSTLKIQRTQQEDSAVYLCASSEDRYEQYFGPGTRLTVT.

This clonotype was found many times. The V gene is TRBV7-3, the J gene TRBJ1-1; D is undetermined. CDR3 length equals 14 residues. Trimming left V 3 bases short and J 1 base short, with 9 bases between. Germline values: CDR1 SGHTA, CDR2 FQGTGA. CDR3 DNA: TGTGCCAGCAGCTTTTCAGTTAGGAACACTGAAGCTTTCTTT. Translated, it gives CASSFSVRNTEAFF.

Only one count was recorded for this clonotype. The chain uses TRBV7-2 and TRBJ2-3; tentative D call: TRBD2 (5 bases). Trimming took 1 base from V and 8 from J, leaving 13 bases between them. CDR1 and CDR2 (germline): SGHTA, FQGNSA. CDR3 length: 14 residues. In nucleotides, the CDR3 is TGTGCCAGCAGCTTAGGGCTAGCCCGGGGTACGCAGTATTTT. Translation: CASSLGLARGTQYF.

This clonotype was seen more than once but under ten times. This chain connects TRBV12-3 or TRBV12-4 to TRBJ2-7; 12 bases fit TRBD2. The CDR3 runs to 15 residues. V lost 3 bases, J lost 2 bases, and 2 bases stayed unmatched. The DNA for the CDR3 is TGTGCCAGCAGTTTTTCTAGCGGGGGGGCCTACGAGCAGTACTTC. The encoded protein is CASSFSSGGAYEQYF.

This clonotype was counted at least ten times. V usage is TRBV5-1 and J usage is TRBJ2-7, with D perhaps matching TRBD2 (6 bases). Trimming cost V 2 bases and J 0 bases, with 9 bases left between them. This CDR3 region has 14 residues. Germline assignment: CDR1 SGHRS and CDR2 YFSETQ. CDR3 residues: CASSFRGTSYEQYF. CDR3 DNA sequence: TGCGCCAGCAGCTTCCGGGGGACCTCCTACGAGCAGTACTTC.

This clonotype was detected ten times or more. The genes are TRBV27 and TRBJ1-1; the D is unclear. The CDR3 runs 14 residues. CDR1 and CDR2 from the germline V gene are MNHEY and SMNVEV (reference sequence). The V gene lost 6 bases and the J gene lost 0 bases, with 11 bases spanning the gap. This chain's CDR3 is CASRTGRLNTEAFF. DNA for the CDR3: TGTGCCAGCAGGACTGGACGGTTGAACACTGAAGCTTTCTTT.

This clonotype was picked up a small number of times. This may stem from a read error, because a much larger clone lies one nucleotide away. The CDR3 protein is CASQKDWDIPNYGYTF. The DNA of the CDR3 is TGTGCCAGTCAAAAGGATTGGGACATCCCTAACTATGGCTACACCTTC. The chain links TRBV19 to TRBJ1-2, with D possibly TRBD1 on 6 matching bases. The germline V gene encodes CDR1 LNHDA and CDR2 SQIVND (reference sequence). CDR3 length equals 16 residues. V shed 8 bases and J shed 0 bases, with 19 bases lying between them.

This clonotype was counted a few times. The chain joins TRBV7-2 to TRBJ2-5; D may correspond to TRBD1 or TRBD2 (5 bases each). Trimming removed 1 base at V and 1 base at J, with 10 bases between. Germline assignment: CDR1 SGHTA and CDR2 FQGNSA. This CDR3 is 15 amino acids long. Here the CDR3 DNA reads TGTGCCAGCAGCTTAGGCCCGGGGCGCCAAGAGACCCAGTACTTC. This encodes CASSLGPGRQETQYF.

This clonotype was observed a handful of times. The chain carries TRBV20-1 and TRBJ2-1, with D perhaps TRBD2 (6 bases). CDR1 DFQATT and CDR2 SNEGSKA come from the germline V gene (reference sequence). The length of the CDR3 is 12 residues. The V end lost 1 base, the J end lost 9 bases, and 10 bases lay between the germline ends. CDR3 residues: CSARVDYAEQFF. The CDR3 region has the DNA TGCAGTGCTAGAGTGGACTACGCTGAGCAGTTCTTC.

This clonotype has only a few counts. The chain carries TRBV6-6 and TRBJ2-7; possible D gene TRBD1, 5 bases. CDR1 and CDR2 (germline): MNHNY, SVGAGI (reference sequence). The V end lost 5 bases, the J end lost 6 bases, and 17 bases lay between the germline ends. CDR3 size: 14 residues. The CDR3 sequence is CASSRSAGYSEQYF. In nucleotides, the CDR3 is TGTGCCAGCAGTAGGTCCGCAGGGTACTCCGAGCAGTACTTC.

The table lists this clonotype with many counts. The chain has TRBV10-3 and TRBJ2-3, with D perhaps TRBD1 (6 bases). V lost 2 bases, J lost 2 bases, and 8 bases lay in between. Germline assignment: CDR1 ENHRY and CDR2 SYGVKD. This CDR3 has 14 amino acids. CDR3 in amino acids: CAISEEGVTDTQYF. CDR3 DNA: TGTGCCATCAGTGAGGAGGGGGTCACAGATACGCAGTATTTT.

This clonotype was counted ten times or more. In DNA, the CDR3 is TGCGCCAGCAGTTCCAGGGGTGACACCGGGGAGCTGTTTTTT. Protein sequence: CASSSRGDTGELFF. The chain employs TRBV5-1 and TRBJ2-2, with D maybe TRBD1 (6 bases). CDR1 SGHRS and CDR2 YFSETQ come from the germline V gene. The V gene lost 5 bases and the J gene lost 3 bases, with 11 bases spanning the gap. This CDR3 spans 14 amino acids.

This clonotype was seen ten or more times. CDR3: CSARKGVNTEAFF. The CDR3 DNA reads as TGCAGTGCTAGGAAAGGAGTGAACACTGAAGCTTTCTTT. The J gene is TRBJ1-1, the V gene TRBV20-1, with D unresolved. V was pared by 3 bases and J by 0 bases, with 8 bases between. The CDR3 runs to 13 residues. CDR1 is DFQATT, CDR2 SNEGSKA, per germline (reference sequence).

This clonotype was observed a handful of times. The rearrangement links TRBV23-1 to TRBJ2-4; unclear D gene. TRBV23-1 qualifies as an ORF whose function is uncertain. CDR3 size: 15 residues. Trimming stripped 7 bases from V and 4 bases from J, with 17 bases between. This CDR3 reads CASKVKENSKNIQYF. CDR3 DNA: TGCGCCAGCAAAGTGAAGGAGAACTCTAAAAACATTCAGTACTTC.

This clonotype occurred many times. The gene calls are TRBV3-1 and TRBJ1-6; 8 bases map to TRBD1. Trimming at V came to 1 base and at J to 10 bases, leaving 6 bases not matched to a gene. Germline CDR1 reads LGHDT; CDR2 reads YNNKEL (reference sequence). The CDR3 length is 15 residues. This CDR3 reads CASSQGDRPGSPLHF. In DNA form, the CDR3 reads TGTGCCAGCAGCCAAGGGGACAGGCCGGGCTCACCCCTCCACTTT. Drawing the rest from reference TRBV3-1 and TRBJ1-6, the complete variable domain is DTAVSQTPKYLVTQMGNDKSIKCEQNLGHDTMYWYKQDSKKFLKIMFSYNNKELIINETVPNRFSPKSPDKAHLNLHINSLELGDSAVYFCASSQGDRPGSPLHFGNGTRLTVT.

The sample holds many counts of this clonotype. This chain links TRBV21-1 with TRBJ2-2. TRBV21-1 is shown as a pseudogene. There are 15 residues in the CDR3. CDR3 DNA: TGTGCCAGCAGCAAAATGTGTTTGAACACCGGGGAGCTGTTTTTT. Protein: CASSKMCLNTGELFF.

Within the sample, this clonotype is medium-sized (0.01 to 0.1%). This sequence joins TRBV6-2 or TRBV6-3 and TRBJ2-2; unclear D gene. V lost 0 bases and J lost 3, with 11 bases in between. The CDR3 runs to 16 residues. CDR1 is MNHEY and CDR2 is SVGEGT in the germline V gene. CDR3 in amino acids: CASSYSTALYTGELFF. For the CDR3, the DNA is TGTGCCAGCAGTTACTCGACCGCGTTATACACCGGGGAGCTGTTTTTT.

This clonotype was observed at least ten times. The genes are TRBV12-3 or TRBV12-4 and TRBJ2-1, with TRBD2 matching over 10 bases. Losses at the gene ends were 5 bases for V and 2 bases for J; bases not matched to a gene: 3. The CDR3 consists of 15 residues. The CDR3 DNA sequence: TGTGCCAGCAGTCGTAGCGGGGGGACCTACAATGAGCAGTTCTTC. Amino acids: CASSRSGGTYNEQFF.

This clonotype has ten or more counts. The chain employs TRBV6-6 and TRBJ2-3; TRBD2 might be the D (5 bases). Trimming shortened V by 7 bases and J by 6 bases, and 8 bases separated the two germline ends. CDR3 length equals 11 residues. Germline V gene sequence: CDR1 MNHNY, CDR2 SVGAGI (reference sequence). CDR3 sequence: CASTRRDTQYF. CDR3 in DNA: TGTGCCAGCACCCGGAGGGATACGCAGTATTTT.

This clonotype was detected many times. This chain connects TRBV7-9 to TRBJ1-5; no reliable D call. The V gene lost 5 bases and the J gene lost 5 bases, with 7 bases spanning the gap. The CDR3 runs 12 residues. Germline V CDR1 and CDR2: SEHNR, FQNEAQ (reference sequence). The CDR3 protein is CASSVMDQPQHF. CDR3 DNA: TGTGCCAGCAGCGTCATGGATCAGCCCCAGCATTTT.

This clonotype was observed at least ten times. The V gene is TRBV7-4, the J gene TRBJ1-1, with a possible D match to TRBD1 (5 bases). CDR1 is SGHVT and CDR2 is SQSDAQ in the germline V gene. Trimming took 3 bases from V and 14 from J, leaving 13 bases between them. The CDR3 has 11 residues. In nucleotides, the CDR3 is TGTGCCAGCAGCTTCCCGGGACGAGGCTTCTTT. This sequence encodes CASSFPGRGFF.

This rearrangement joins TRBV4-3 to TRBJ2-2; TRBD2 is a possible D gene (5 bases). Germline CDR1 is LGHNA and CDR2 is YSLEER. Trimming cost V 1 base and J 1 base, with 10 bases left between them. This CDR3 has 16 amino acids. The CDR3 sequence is CASSQVSGWNTGELFF. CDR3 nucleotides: TGCGCCAGCAGCCAAGTTTCGGGATGGAACACCGGGGAGCTGTTTTTT.